The present entry profiles one T cell receptor beta chain with its context. The antigen remains unidentified. About 91 million PBMCs served as the genomic DNA source for unsorted samples. V lost 5 bases to trimming and J lost 12 bases; unmatched junction nucleotides: 11. Germline V gene sequence: CDR1 SGHTA, CDR2 FQGNSA. This CDR3 is built from 15 residues. The authors sequenced unsorted PBMC DNA on ten immunoSEQ deep assay plates. Sequencing was performed with immunoSEQ multiplex PCR; in TCRdb, only in-frame clones are kept and a portion is missing. Of hundreds of thousands of clones in the sample, 70% to 80% are singletons; the top ten hold about 13%. This sample is part of a study of shared clonotypes between healthy human individuals. Whole-study results and caveats: Researchers sampled blood only, noting tissue repertoires likely differ.

The sample consisted of PBMCs. The receptor's source is a woman in her forties in good health. Some clones in this sample may be carry-over from other donors' samples. The chain recombines TRBV7-2 with TRBJ2-1; 12 bases agree with TRBD1. CDR3 nucleotide sequence: TGTGCCAGCAGCGGGGCCGGGACAGGGGGCCTCCCGCAGTTCTTC. Translating it yields CASSGAGTGGLPQFF.